A single sample is the source of the 30 T cell receptor beta chains below, sequenced in a study of T cell clones after liver transplantation. Data came from immunoSEQ multiplex PCR; TCRdb stores just in-frame clones and leaves some out. The top ten hold approximately 0.47% of the sample, which has just over 80,000 clones, over 80% seen once. Sample: CD4+ T cells from blood, taken almost 47 months after liver transplant. The receptors here all came from a human patient who received a liver transplant. Some of the T cells might come from the graft donor.

Comment on this clone: One end of the junction does not line up with germline, which may come from a read error. V gene TRBV20-1 combines with J gene TRBJ1-1; D gene uncertain. The germline gives CDR1 DFQATT, CDR2 SNEGSKA (reference sequence). The CDR3 extends over 11 amino acids. The CDR3, as DNA: TGCAGTGCTAGGGACGGTCCCCGGCCGGATTTT. This sequence encodes CSARDGPRPDF.

The genes are TRBV28 and TRBJ2-5; TRBD2 matches 11 bases. The closer fit of TRBJ2-7 to the DNA end suggests the J call may be wrong. Germline V gene sequence: CDR1 MDHEN, CDR2 SYDVKM. The CDR3 is made up of 15 amino acids. The DNA of the CDR3 is TGTGCCAGCACCACCGAGGGACTAGCGGCGTTCGAGCAGTACTTC. Translating gives CASTTEGLAAFEQYF.

The gene calls are TRBV20-1 and TRBJ2-1, with 8 positions matching TRBD2. Germline V gene sequence: CDR1 DFQATT, CDR2 SNEGSKA (reference sequence). CDR3 length: 11 amino acids. The V segment lost 5 bases and the J segment 9 bases; nucleotides outside the gene matches: 3. The CDR3 DNA follows: TGCAGTGCTGGCCTAGCGGGTGAGCAGTTCTTC. Residues: CSAGLAGEQFF.

This sequence joins TRBV14 and TRBJ2-1; 8 bases agree with TRBD2. Germline CDR1 and CDR2: SGHDN and FVKESK. CDR3 length: 16 residues. V shed 1 base and J 4 bases; nucleotides not matched to a gene: 6. CDR3: CASSQGQRGNYNEQFF. The CDR3 DNA reads as TGTGCCAGCAGCCAAGGTCAGCGGGGGAATTACAATGAGCAGTTCTTC.

The chain has TRBV4-1 and TRBJ2-7; weak D call: TRBD1 (7 bases). V was cut by 0 bases and J by 3 bases, with 12 bases left in between. Per germline, CDR1 MGHRA and CDR2 YSYEKL. The CDR3 is made up of 15 amino acids. The CDR3 reads CASSQEEGAVYEQYF. In DNA form, the CDR3 reads TGCGCCAGCAGCCAAGAGGAGGGGGCGGTCTACGAGCAGTACTTC.

This chain joins TRBV2 and TRBJ2-1, with D possibly matching TRBD2 (7 bases). Trimming cost V 8 bases and J 3 bases, with 17 bases left between them. Germline V gene sequence: CDR1 SNHLY, CDR2 FYNNEI. The length of the CDR3 is 15 residues. CDR3 nucleotides: TGTGCCAGCTGGGGGGGCGGGGACATCTACAATGAGCAGTTCTTC. Protein: CASWGGGDIYNEQFF. Looking up the rest from reference TRBV2 and TRBJ2-1 gives the full variable domain: EPEVTQTPSHQVTQMGQEVILRCVPISNHLYFYWYRQILGQKVEFLVSFYNNEISEKSEIFDDQFSVERPDGSNFTLKIRSTKLEDSAMYFCASWGGGDIYNEQFFGPGTRLTVL.

As to this clone: This sample also contains other DNA sequences that code for the same CDR3. J is TRBJ2-3 and V is TRBV7-2; D not certain. This CDR3 is built from 15 residues. Germline values: CDR1 SGHTA, CDR2 FQGNSA. V lost 5 bases and J 0 bases, leaving 12 bases between the germline ends. The chain's CDR3 is CASSLQSGSTDTQYF. CDR3 coding DNA: TGTGCCAGCAGCCTTCAGTCGGGCAGCACAGATACGCAGTATTTT.

The rearrangement uses TRBV19 and TRBJ1-2; 7 nucleotides agree with TRBD1. Germline CDR1 and CDR2: LNHDA and SQIVND (reference sequence). Trimming removed 3 bases from V and 1 base from J; junction bases left unmatched: 5. This CDR3 spans 15 amino acids. In nucleotides, the CDR3 is TGTGCCAGTAGTATCCGACAGGGAGGTAACTATGGCTACACCTTC. Amino acid sequence: CASSIRQGGNYGYTF. The entire variable domain, with the rest obtained from reference TRBV19 and TRBJ1-2, is as follows: DGGITQSPKYLFRKEGQNVTLSCEQNLNHDAMYWYRQDPGQGLRLIYYSQIVNDFQKGDIAEGYSVSREKKESFPLTVTSAQKNPTAFYLCASSIRQGGNYGYTFGSGTRLTVV.

As concerns this clone: At the DNA level, this CDR3 is encoded by other sequences in the same sample as well. V usage is TRBV29-1 and J usage is TRBJ1-2; a possible D gene is TRBD1 (6 bases). The V end was cut by 6 bases, the J end by 4 bases, with 18 bases between. Germline CDR1 and CDR2: SQVTM and ANQGSEA. The CDR3 has 14 residues. CDR3 in amino acids: CSVGAGGGGYGYTF. CDR3 DNA sequence: TGCAGCGTGGGCGCGGGGGGCGGGGGCTATGGCTACACCTTC.

The chain has TRBV5-1 and TRBJ2-7; 9 bases agree with TRBD2. J lost 3 bases, V lost 3 bases, and 7 bases had no gene match. Germline V gives CDR1 SGHRS, CDR2 YFSETQ. The CDR3 contains 15 residues. CDR3 sequence (DNA): TGCGCCAGCAGCTCGGGGCGGGAGGGGATCTACGAGCAGTACTTC. This sequence encodes CASSSGREGIYEQYF.

The chain links TRBV14 to TRBJ2-7; possibly TRBD2 for D (5 bases). There are 17 residues in the CDR3. CDR1 and CDR2 (germline): SGHDN, FVKESK. Trimming pared 1 base from V and 2 bases from J, leaving 18 bases between. CDR3 sequence (DNA): TGTGCCAGCAGCCAAGGAATTCTTCGCGGAGGTACCTACGAGCAGTACTTC. It translates to CASSQGILRGGTYEQYF.

V usage is TRBV27 and J usage is TRBJ1-2, with 8 positions matching TRBD1. V lost 3 bases to trimming and J lost 7 bases; unmatched junction nucleotides: 22. Germline loops: CDR1 MNHEY, CDR2 SMNVEV (reference sequence). The CDR3 contains 19 residues. The CDR3 sequence is CASSFSATKIRGRFGGYTF. The CDR3 bases are TGTGCCAGCAGTTTTTCCGCAACGAAAATCAGGGGGCGTTTCGGTGGCTACACCTTC.

The chain recombines TRBV5-1 with TRBJ1-3, with D perhaps matching TRBD1 (5 bases). The germline V gene has CDR1 SGHRS and CDR2 YFSETQ. The CDR3 has 14 amino acids. With 2 bases removed from V and 3 bases from J, the gap between germline ends came to 9 bases. The CDR3 DNA is TGCGCCAGCAGCTTAGGGGCGGATGGAAACACCATATATTTT. It yields the protein CASSLGADGNTIYF.

This clone was observed a few times. The chain links TRBV2 to TRBJ2-7; D might be TRBD1 (5 bases). The CDR3 sequence is 14 residues long. V lost 4 bases and J 6 bases, leaving 16 bases between the germline ends. Germline CDR1 SNHLY, CDR2 FYNNEI. The CDR3 DNA follows: TGTGCCAGCAGTGGGAGACAGATAGTCGCCGAGCAGTACTTC. Amino acid sequence: CASSGRQIVAEQYF.

This chain uses TRBV5-1 with TRBJ1-1, with no clear D. The CDR3 extends over 12 amino acids. Germline V gene lookup returns CDR1 SGHRS and CDR2 YFSETQ. V was cut by 6 bases and J by 1 base, with 7 bases left in between. CDR3 loop: CASNDPNTEAFF. As DNA, the CDR3 is TGCGCCAGCAACGACCCGAACACTGAAGCTTTCTTT. Filled out from reference TRBV5-1 and TRBJ1-1, the complete variable domain reads KAGVTQTPRYLIKTRGQQVTLSCSPISGHRSVSWYQQTPGQGLQFLFEYFSETQRNKGNFPGRFSGRQFSNSRSEMNVSTLELGDSALYLCASNDPNTEAFFGQGTRLTVV.

The genes are TRBV9 and TRBJ2-1; 11 bases match TRBD2. CDR1 and CDR2 from the germline V gene are SGDLS and YYNGEE. The V segment lost 0 bases and the J segment 4 bases; nucleotides outside the gene matches: 3. The CDR3 consists of 16 residues. The CDR3 DNA reads TGTGCCAGCAGCGTAGGGGGACTAGCGGATTACAATGAGCAGTTCTTC. Translated: CASSVGGLADYNEQFF.

This clone was counted at least ten times. The rearrangement links TRBV18 to TRBJ2-5, with D possibly TRBD2 on 5 matching bases. The CDR3 is 14 amino acids. CDR1 is KGHSH and CDR2 is LQKENI in the germline V gene. With 0 bases removed from V and 2 bases from J, the gap between germline ends came to 7 bases. In DNA form, the CDR3 reads TGTGCCAGCTCACCACCGTGGACTCAAGAGACCCAGTACTTC. Encoded protein: CASSPPWTQETQYF.

This rearrangement joins TRBV28 to TRBJ1-1; the D is unclear. The germline gives CDR1 MDHEN, CDR2 SYDVKM. This CDR3 is built from 14 residues. The V end lost 1 base, the J end lost 3 bases, and 9 bases lay between the germline ends. CDR3: CASSLSWGYTEAFF. Written as DNA, the CDR3 is TGTGCCAGCAGTTTATCATGGGGATACACTGAAGCTTTCTTT. The whole variable domain, remainder taken from reference TRBV28 and TRBJ1-1, is DVKVTQSSRYLVKRTGEKVFLECVQDMDHENMFWYRQDPGLGLRLIYFSYDVKMKEKGDIPEGYSVSREKKERFSLILESASTNQTSMYLCASSLSWGYTEAFFGQGTRLTVV.

The rearrangement joins TRBV7-9 to TRBJ2-3; 11 bases fit TRBD1. The CDR3 contains 17 residues. V gave up 5 bases and J gave up 0 bases; unmatched junction bases: 7. Germline CDR1 SEHNR, CDR2 FQNEAQ (reference sequence). CDR3 in amino acids: CASSLSGTGGSTDTQYF. The DNA of the CDR3 is TGTGCCAGCAGCCTCTCCGGGACAGGGGGAAGCACAGATACGCAGTATTTT.

This chain uses TRBV18 with TRBJ2-7; D unclear. The CDR3 is made up of 15 amino acids. V lost 1 base and J lost 5, with 15 bases in between. CDR1 is KGHSH and CDR2 is LQKENI in the germline V gene. In nucleotides, the CDR3 is TGTGCCAGCTCACCACTCCTAGGGCGCAGCGACGAGCAGTACTTC. It encodes CASSPLLGRSDEQYF.

A few counts support this clone. The chain is built from TRBV6-1 and TRBJ1-5; possibly TRBD1 for D (5 bases). This CDR3 is 14 amino acids long. V gave up 3 bases and J gave up 2 bases, with 8 bases separating them. In germline, CDR1 is MNHNS, CDR2 SASEGT. In DNA form, the CDR3 reads TGTGCCAGCAGTGACCGGGGGGGCAATCAGCCCCAGCATTTT. Protein: CASSDRGGNQPQHF.

The chain has TRBV7-2 and TRBJ1-4; TRBD1 aligns across 7 bases. Germline CDR1 SGHTA, CDR2 FQGNSA. The CDR3 totals 14 residues. The V gene end was trimmed by 6 bases and the J gene end by 8 bases; junction bases not matched to a gene: 9. The CDR3 nucleotides are TGTGCCAGCAGTCCCGGGACAGAAGGCGAAAAACTGTTTTTT. Its translation: CASSPGTEGEKLFF.

The chain combines TRBV14 with TRBJ1-2, with a weak D call TRBD1 (6 bases). The CDR3 runs 15 residues. Germline-derived CDR1 and CDR2 are SGHDN and FVKESK. Trimming shortened V by 0 bases and J by 8 bases, and 16 bases separated the two germline ends. CDR3 in amino acids: CASSQDLTGRWGYTF. For the CDR3, the DNA is TGTGCCAGCAGCCAAGATCTAACAGGGCGGTGGGGCTACACCTTC.

This clone was counted between two and nine times. The CDR3 sequence is CASSPKGNAYEQYF. For the CDR3, the DNA is TGTGCCAGCAGCCCGAAGGGGAACGCCTACGAGCAGTACTTC. V usage is TRBV11-2 and J usage is TRBJ2-7, with a tentative D call TRBD1 (5 bases). CDR1 and CDR2 (germline): SGHAT, FQNNGV. V was clipped by 5 bases and J by 2 bases, with 13 bases between them. The CDR3 covers 14 residues.

This chain joins TRBV19 and TRBJ1-1; possibly TRBD1 for D (6 bases). V was clipped by 1 base and J by 0 bases, with 21 bases between them. The CDR3 is made up of 19 amino acids. The germline gives CDR1 LNHDA, CDR2 SQIVND (reference sequence). The CDR3 DNA sequence: TGTGCCAGTAGTATAGTCCTATTCCCACGACAGGCTATGAACACTGAAGCTTTCTTT. It specifies CASSIVLFPRQAMNTEAFF. The full variable domain, completed using reference TRBV19 and TRBJ1-1, is DGGITQSPKYLFRKEGQNVTLSCEQNLNHDAMYWYRQDPGQGLRLIYYSQIVNDFQKGDIAEGYSVSREKKESFPLTVTSAQKNPTAFYLCASSIVLFPRQAMNTEAFFGQGTRLTVV.

This clone is a singleton in its sample. The chain carries TRBV5-1 and TRBJ2-1, with D possibly being TRBD2 (6 bases). The V end lost 2 bases, the J end lost 6 bases, and 9 bases lay between the germline ends. The CDR3 has 13 residues. Germline lookup yields CDR1 SGHRS and CDR2 YFSETQ. CDR3 residues: CASSLGGANEQFF. As DNA, the CDR3 is TGCGCCAGCAGCTTAGGAGGGGCCAATGAGCAGTTCTTC.

The genes are TRBV15 and TRBJ1-2; D not resolved. CDR1 is LNHNV and CDR2 is YYDKDF in the germline V gene (reference sequence). CDR3 size: 15 residues. Trimming took 1 base from V and 2 from J, leaving 11 bases between them. Here the CDR3 DNA reads TGTGCCACCAGCAGAGGGACCGACACAAACTATGGCTACACCTTC. This sequence encodes CATSRGTDTNYGYTF.

The J gene is TRBJ1-1, the V gene TRBV4-2, with D uncertain. V was clipped by 6 bases and J by 2 bases, with 10 bases between them. CDR3 size: 13 residues. CDR1 and CDR2 from the germline V gene are LGHNA and YNFKEQ. CDR3 residues: CASRSQLNTEAFF. CDR3 coding DNA: TGTGCCAGCAGGAGTCAGCTCAACACTGAAGCTTTCTTT.

The chain is built from TRBV7-2 and TRBJ2-7; 16 nucleotides match TRBD2. The CDR3 is 16 amino acids. The junction had 9 bases not matched to a gene; V was cut back by 6 bases and J by 7 bases. CDR1 is SGHTA and CDR2 is FQGNSA in the germline V gene. The CDR3 DNA is TGTGCCAGCAGGGGGACTAGCGGGAGGGCCTTCGGGGAGCAGTACTTC. This codes for CASRGTSGRAFGEQYF.

This clone was seen once. The rearrangement links TRBV11-2 to TRBJ2-3, with 16 bases fitting TRBD2. CDR1 is SGHAT and CDR2 is FQNNGV in the germline V gene. The ends lost 2 bases at V and 5 bases at J; junction bases unmatched: 10. CDR3 size: 19 residues. CDR3 sequence (DNA): TGTGCCAGCAGCTTATCGGGGTGGGGACTAGCGGGAGGGAAAGATACGCAGTATTTT. Amino acid sequence: CASSLSGWGLAGGKDTQYF.